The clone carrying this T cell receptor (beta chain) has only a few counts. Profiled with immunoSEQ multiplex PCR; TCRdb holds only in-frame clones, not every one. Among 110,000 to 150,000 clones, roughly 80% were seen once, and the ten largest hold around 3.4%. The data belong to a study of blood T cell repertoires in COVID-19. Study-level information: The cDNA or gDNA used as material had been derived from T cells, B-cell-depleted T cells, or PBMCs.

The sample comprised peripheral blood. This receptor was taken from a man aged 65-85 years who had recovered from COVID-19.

This CDR3 reads CASSFYRAYEQYF. In DNA form, the CDR3 reads TGTGCCAGCAGTTTCTACCGCGCCTACGAGCAGTACTTC. V gene TRBV12-3 or TRBV12-4 combines with J gene TRBJ2-7; D ambiguous. The CDR3 has 13 amino acids. V lost 3 bases to trimming and J lost 2 bases, with 8 bases between them.